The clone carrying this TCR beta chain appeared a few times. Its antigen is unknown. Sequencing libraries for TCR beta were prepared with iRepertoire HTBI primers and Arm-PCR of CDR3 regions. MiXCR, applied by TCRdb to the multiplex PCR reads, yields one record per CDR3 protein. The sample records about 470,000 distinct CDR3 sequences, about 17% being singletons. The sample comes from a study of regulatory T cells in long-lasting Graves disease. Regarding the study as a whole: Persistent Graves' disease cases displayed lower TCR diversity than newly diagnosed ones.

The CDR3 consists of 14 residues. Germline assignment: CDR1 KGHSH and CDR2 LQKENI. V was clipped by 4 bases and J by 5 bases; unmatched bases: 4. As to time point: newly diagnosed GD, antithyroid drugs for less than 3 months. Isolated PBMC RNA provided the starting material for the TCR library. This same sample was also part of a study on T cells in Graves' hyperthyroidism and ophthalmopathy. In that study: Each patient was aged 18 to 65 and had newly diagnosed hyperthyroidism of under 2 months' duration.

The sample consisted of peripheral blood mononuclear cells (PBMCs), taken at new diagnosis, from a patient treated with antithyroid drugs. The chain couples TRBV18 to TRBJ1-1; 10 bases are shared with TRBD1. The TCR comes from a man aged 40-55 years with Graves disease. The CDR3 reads CASSLGQGVTEAFF. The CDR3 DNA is TGTGCCAGCTCACTCGGACAGGGGGTGACTGAAGCTTTCTTT.